This TCR beta chain was retrieved from a study of early T cells in non-severe SARS-CoV-2 infection. About the research overall: Sequenced material consisted of bulk RNA (from unsorted whole blood), and chains were unpaired.

Unique molecular identifiers were added to individual cDNA molecules. From the 5' RACE reads, TCRdb called clonotypes with MiXCR, one entry per CDR3 protein. The table shows approximately 100,000 distinct CDR3 sequences, with around 10% occurring only once. This clonotype was seen more than once but under ten times. The receptor was derived from an adult who was a healthcare worker with PCR-confirmed SARS-CoV-2 infection or an uninfected control (not recorded which). What was sequenced was whole blood.

The CDR3 DNA follows: TGCGCCAGCGGAATATACACCTCGGACACTGAAGCTTTCTTT. It is translated as CASGIYTSDTEAFF. V usage is TRBV5-1 and J usage is TRBJ1-1; D ambiguous. Germline V gives CDR1 SGHRS, CDR2 YFSETQ. The CDR3 is 14 amino acids. Trimming removed 7 bases from V and 3 bases from J, with 16 bases in between.